This entry features one T cell receptor (beta chain) sequence. Its cognate antigen is unknown. A single base separates this from a much larger clone, so it may be a read error. TCR beta CDR3 regions were amplified from RNA. When the TCR CDR3 underwent first-round RT-PCR, the HTBI primer set was used. TCRdb independently ran MiXCR on the multiplex PCR reads; one entry per CDR3 protein. This sample carries roughly 700,000 distinct CDR3 sequences, 17% of them seen once, and the ten largest clones take roughly a sixth. The sample comes from a study of T cells in Graves' hyperthyroidism and ophthalmopathy. Whole-study findings and limits: The model's output predicted ophthalmopathy at a median of 6.5 months prior to onset.

Germline V lookup: CDR1 MNHEY, CDR2 SVGEGT. This CDR3 contains 16 residues. The sample was blood. This receptor was identified in a man aged 45-60 years with Graves' hyperthyroidism. The V and J genes are TRBV6-2 or TRBV6-3 and TRBJ2-3; no clear D gene. This chain's CDR3 is CSSSYLLPSSTDTQYF. The CDR3 nucleotides read TGTTCCAGCAGTTACCTACTCCCATCTAGCACAGATACGCAGTATTTT.